This passage covers 19 T cell receptor beta chains from one sample sequenced in a study of identical twins (dated by TCRdb to 2016 to 2017). Library construction relied on 5' RACE. Sequenced using an Illumina HiSeq 2000. The raw public data were reprocessed by TCRdb itself: fastp quality trimming at Q25, MiXCR clonotype calling, in-frame beta chains only. Each record represents a unique CDR3 protein, reported with the most common genes and DNA among its rows. For this sample the table gives around 650,000 distinct CDR3 sequences, of which 7% to 7.5% were detected only once. The top ten clonotypes cover over 1.5% of the sample. The same data also contributed to another study, on yellow fever vaccine responses in identical twins.

The sample comprised PBMCs. The receptors stem from a woman younger than 35 in good health.

Ten or more counts support this clonotype. The chain links TRBV2 to TRBJ2-3, with D unresolved. V was clipped by 7 bases and J by 2 bases, with 10 bases between them. Per the germline V gene, CDR1 is SNHLY and CDR2 is FYNNEI. The length of the CDR3 is 13 residues. This CDR3 reads CASMGRITDTQYF. In nucleotides, the CDR3 is TGTGCCAGCATGGGAAGGATCACAGATACGCAGTATTTT.

There are a few counts of this clonotype. The chain joins TRBV12-5 to TRBJ1-2; no clear D. The CDR3 covers 16 residues. The V gene's germline CDR1 is LGHNT and CDR2 FRNRAP. Trimming took off 0 bases at V and 3 bases at J, with 14 bases between the two ends. CDR3 DNA sequence: TGTGCTAGTGGTTTGGTATTTCCCAACATCTACTATGGCTACACCTTC. Translation: CASGLVFPNIYYGYTF.

The V call is TRBV20-1, the J call TRBJ1-5; 7 nucleotides agree with TRBD1. The CDR3 totals 14 residues. Germline assignment: CDR1 DFQATT and CDR2 SNEGSKA (reference sequence). Trimming at V came to 1 base and at J to 5 bases, leaving 5 bases not matched to a gene. The CDR3 protein is CSARAGTADQPQHF. CDR3 coding DNA: TGCAGTGCTAGAGCAGGGACAGCGGATCAGCCCCAGCATTTT.

The rearrangement uses TRBV6-1 and TRBJ2-1; the match to TRBD2 covers 8 bases. CDR1 is MNHNS, CDR2 SASEGT, per germline. The CDR3 spans 14 residues. V dropped 5 bases and J dropped 5; count of bases not matched to a gene: 5. In DNA, the CDR3 is TGTGCCAGCAGTAAGACTAGCGATCACAATGAGCAGTTCTTC. Encoded protein: CASSKTSDHNEQFF.

There are many counts of this clonotype. This chain connects TRBV5-1 to TRBJ2-1; 10 bases agree with TRBD2. Germline CDR1 and CDR2: SGHRS and YFSETQ. The CDR3 has 16 amino acids. V lost 2 bases to trimming and J lost 0 bases; unmatched junction nucleotides: 2. In DNA form, the CDR3 reads TGCGCCAGCAGCTTTTCTAGCGGGAGCTCCTACAATGAGCAGTTCTTC. Translation: CASSFSSGSSYNEQFF. Combining the CDR3 with reference TRBV5-1 and TRBJ2-1 gives the whole variable domain KAGVTQTPRYLIKTRGQQVTLSCSPISGHRSVSWYQQTPGQGLQFLFEYFSETQRNKGNFPGRFSGRQFSNSRSEMNVSTLELGDSALYLCASSFSSGSSYNEQFFGPGTRLTVL.

The V and J genes are TRBV20-1 and TRBJ2-3, with TRBD1 identical over 10 bases. Germline V lookup: CDR1 DFQATT, CDR2 SNEGSKA (reference sequence). The CDR3 extends over 16 amino acids. V was clipped by 1 base and J by 6 bases; unmatched bases: 10. CDR3 in amino acids: CSARAFGTGVIDTQYF. CDR3 bases: TGCAGTGCTAGAGCTTTCGGGACAGGGGTAATTGATACGCAGTATTTT.

The chain has TRBV5-1 and TRBJ2-3; tentatively, D is TRBD2 (6 bases). The ends were cut back, 4 bases at V and 6 bases at J, with 12 bases in the middle. CDR1 is SGHRS and CDR2 is YFSETQ in the germline V gene. CDR3 length: 13 amino acids. CDR3 protein: CASSQTREDTQYF. Here the CDR3 DNA reads TGCGCCAGCAGCCAGACCCGGGAGGATACGCAGTATTTT.

This clonotype was observed many times. CDR3 sequence: CSAKASGVGWADTQYF. The CDR3 region has the DNA TGCAGTGCTAAAGCTAGCGGAGTAGGGTGGGCAGATACGCAGTATTTT. V is TRBV20-1 and J is TRBJ2-3, with 7 nucleotides matching TRBD2. The junction had 14 bases not matched to a gene; V was cut back by 4 bases and J by 4 bases. Germline V lookup: CDR1 DFQATT, CDR2 SNEGSKA (reference sequence). The CDR3 is made up of 16 amino acids.

The V call is TRBV27, the J call TRBJ2-6, with TRBD1 identical over 8 bases. The CDR3 has 20 amino acids. Germline V gene data show CDR1 as MNHEY and CDR2 as SMNVEV (reference sequence). J lost 3 bases, V lost 5 bases, and 18 bases had no gene match. The CDR3 spells CASSTQSQGALRRGANVLTF. DNA of the CDR3: TGTGCCAGCAGTACCCAATCTCAGGGGGCGCTCCGTCGTGGGGCCAACGTCCTGACTTTC.

The rearrangement joins TRBV7-2 to TRBJ1-1; possibly TRBD1 for D (5 bases). Germline assignment: CDR1 SGHTA and CDR2 FQGNSA. V lost 1 base and J 0 bases, leaving 9 bases between the germline ends. The CDR3 loop spans 15 amino acids. CDR3 nucleotides: TGTGCCAGCAGCTTAGTAGCAGGGATGAACACTGAAGCTTTCTTT. It specifies CASSLVAGMNTEAFF.

This clonotype came up many times. The chain couples TRBV3-1 to TRBJ2-2, with D tentatively TRBD2 (6 bases). Per the germline V gene, CDR1 is LGHDT and CDR2 is YNNKEL (reference sequence). Trimming pared 0 bases from V and 1 base from J, leaving 27 bases between. CDR3 length: 22 residues. The CDR3 reads CASSQDRGLLRFRGRNTGELFF. CDR3 in DNA: TGTGCCAGCAGCCAAGATAGAGGACTACTAAGGTTTCGAGGAAGGAACACCGGGGAGCTGTTTTTT.

J is TRBJ2-5 and V is TRBV7-3, with a possible D match to TRBD1 (6 bases). CDR1 is SGHTA and CDR2 is FQGTGA in the germline V gene. The length of the CDR3 is 15 residues. V dropped 4 bases and J dropped 4 bases, with 16 bases sitting between them. CDR3 sequence reads: CASSSLGTYGETQYF. The CDR3 bases are TGTGCCAGCAGCTCGCTCGGGACATATGGAGAGACCCAGTACTTC. Full variable domain (outside the CDR3, taken from reference TRBV7-3 and TRBJ2-5): GAGVSQTPSNKVTEKGKYVELRCDPISGHTALYWYRQSLGQGPEFLIYFQGTGAADDSGLPNDRFFAVRPEGSVSTLKIQRTERGDSAVYLCASSSLGTYGETQYFGPGTRLLVL.

This clonotype was detected ten times or more. This sequence joins TRBV7-2 and TRBJ2-2; D unclear. V was clipped by 2 bases and J by 7 bases, with 17 bases between them. The CDR3 length is 16 residues. Germline V CDR1 and CDR2: SGHTA, FQGNSA. The CDR3 DNA sequence: TGTGCCAGCAGCTTATTCCCGGGCGCGCAGCTCGGGGAGCTGTTTTTT. Amino acid sequence: CASSLFPGAQLGELFF.

There are a few counts of this clonotype. The V call is TRBV2, the J call TRBJ2-5; 7 bases agree with TRBD1. The CDR3 extends over 14 amino acids. V shed 5 bases, J shed 1 base, and the junction held 4 bases outside the gene matches. The V gene's germline CDR1 is SNHLY and CDR2 FYNNEI. CDR3 residues: CASSRDRPQETQYF. CDR3 nucleotide sequence: TGTGCCAGCAGTCGGGACAGACCCCAAGAGACCCAGTACTTC.

The chain couples TRBV20-1 to TRBJ1-2, with D hard to call. This CDR3 is built from 13 residues. From germline, CDR1 is DFQATT and CDR2 SNEGSKA (reference sequence). V dropped 0 bases and J dropped 3 bases, with 8 bases sitting between them. CDR3 protein: CSARDSDHYGYTF. CDR3 nucleotides: TGCAGTGCTAGAGATTCGGATCACTATGGCTACACCTTC.

In its sample, this clonotype was seen a few times. At one of its ends the junction is not consistent with the germline gene, which may arise from a read error. This chain joins TRBV5-1 and TRBJ2-5; D is undetermined. This CDR3 is built from 15 residues. Per the germline V gene, CDR1 is SGHRS and CDR2 is YFSETQ. CDR3 sequence reads: CASSLANWNQETQYF. For the CDR3, the DNA is TGCGCCAGCAGCTTGGCCAACTGGAACCAGGAGACCCAGTACTTC. Looking up the rest from reference TRBV5-1 and TRBJ2-5 gives the full variable domain: KAGVTQTPRYLIKTRGQQVTLSCSPISGHRSVSWYQQTPGQGLQFLFEYFSETQRNKGNFPGRFSGRQFSNSRSEMNVSTLELGDSALYLCASSLANWNQETQYFGPGTRLLVL.

This clonotype came up a few times. The chain uses TRBV20-1 and TRBJ2-1; D remains unclear. Trimming cost V 3 bases and J 0 bases, with 9 bases left between them. Germline-derived CDR1 and CDR2 are DFQATT and SNEGSKA (reference sequence). This CDR3 region has 14 residues. The CDR3 DNA sequence: TGCAGTGCTAGCGTGGGAAGCTCCTACAATGAGCAGTTCTTC. Its protein is CSASVGSSYNEQFF.

This chain links TRBV7-6 with TRBJ2-7; 7 bases are a match to TRBD1. With 4 bases clipped from V and 4 bases from J, the junction kept 10 bases outside the gene matches. From germline, CDR1 is SGHVS and CDR2 FNYEAQ. The CDR3 loop spans 15 amino acids. CDR3 in amino acids: CASSYRQGPVYEQYV. CDR3 bases: TGTGCCAGCAGCTATAGACAGGGTCCTGTATACGAGCAGTACGTC.

The table lists this clonotype with a few counts. The CDR3 here is CASSQDTDNYSGNTIYF. The CDR3 DNA reads as TGTGCCAGCAGCCAAGATACAGATAATTACTCTGGAAACACCATATATTTT. The rearrangement uses TRBV4-2 and TRBJ1-3; D uncertain. The CDR3 is made up of 17 amino acids. Trimming shortened V by 0 bases and J by 0 bases, and 12 bases separated the two germline ends. Germline V gene data show CDR1 as LGHNA and CDR2 as YNFKEQ.